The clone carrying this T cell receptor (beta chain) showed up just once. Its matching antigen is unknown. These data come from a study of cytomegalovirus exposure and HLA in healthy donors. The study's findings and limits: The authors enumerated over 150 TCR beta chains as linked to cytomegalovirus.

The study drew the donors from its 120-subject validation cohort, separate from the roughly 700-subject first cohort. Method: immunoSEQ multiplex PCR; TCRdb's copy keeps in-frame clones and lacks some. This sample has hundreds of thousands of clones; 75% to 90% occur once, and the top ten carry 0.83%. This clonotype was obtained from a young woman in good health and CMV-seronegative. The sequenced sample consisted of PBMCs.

In DNA, the CDR3 is TGTGCCAGCAGCCTAGGGACAGGGGATCAGCCCCAGCATTTT. It translates to CASSLGTGDQPQHF. The chain has TRBV11-2 and TRBJ1-5, with 10 bases aligning to TRBD1. J was trimmed by 5 bases and V by 5 bases; bases with no gene match: 3. The CDR3 is 14 amino acids. In germline, CDR1 is SGHAT, CDR2 FQNNGV.